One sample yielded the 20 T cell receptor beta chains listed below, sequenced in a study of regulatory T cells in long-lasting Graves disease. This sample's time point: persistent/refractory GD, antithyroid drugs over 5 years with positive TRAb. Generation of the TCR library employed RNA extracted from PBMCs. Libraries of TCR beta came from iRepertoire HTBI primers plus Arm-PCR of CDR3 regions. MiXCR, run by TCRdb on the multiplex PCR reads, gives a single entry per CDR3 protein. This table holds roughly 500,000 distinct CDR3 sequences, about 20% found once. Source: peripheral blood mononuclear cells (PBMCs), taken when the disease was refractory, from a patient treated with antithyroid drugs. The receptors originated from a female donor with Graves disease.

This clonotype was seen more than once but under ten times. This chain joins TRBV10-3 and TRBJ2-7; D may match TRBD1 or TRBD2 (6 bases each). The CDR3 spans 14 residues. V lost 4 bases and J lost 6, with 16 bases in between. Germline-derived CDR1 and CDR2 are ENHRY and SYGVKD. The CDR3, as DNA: TGTGCCATCAGTGGGGGGCCGGGGAGGATCGAGCAGTACTTC. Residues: CAISGGPGRIEQYF.

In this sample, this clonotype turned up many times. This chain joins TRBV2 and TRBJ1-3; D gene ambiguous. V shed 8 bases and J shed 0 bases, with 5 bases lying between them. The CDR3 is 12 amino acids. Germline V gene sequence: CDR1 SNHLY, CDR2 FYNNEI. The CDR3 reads CASGFSGNTIYF. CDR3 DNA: TGTGCCAGCGGATTCTCTGGAAACACCATATATTTT.

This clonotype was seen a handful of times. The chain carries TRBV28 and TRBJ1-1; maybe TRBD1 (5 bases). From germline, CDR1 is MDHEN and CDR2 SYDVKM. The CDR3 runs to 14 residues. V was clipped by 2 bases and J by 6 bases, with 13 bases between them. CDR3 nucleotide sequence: TGTGCCAGCAGTTTACGGGGGGGTGTCGCTGAAGCTTTCTTT. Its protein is CASSLRGGVAEAFF.

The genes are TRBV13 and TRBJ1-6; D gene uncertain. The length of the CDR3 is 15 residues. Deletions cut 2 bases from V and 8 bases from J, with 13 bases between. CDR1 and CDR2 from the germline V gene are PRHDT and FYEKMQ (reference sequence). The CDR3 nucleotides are TGTGCCAGCAGCTTAAAAGCTTTGCTCTATTCACCCCTCCACTTT. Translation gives CASSLKALLYSPLHF.

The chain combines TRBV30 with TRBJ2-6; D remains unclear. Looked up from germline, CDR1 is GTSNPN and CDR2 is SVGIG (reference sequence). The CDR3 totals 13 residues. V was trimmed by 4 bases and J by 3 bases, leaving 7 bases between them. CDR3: CAWIQGGANVLTF. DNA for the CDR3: TGTGCCTGGATCCAAGGTGGGGCCAACGTCCTGACTTTC.

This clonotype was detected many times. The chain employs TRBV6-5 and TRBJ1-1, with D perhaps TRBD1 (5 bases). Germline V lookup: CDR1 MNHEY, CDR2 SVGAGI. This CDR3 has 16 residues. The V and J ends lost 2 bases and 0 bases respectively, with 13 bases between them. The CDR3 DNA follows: TGTGCCAGCAGTTACCCGCAGGGTTCAATGAACACTGAAGCTTTCTTT. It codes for CASSYPQGSMNTEAFF.

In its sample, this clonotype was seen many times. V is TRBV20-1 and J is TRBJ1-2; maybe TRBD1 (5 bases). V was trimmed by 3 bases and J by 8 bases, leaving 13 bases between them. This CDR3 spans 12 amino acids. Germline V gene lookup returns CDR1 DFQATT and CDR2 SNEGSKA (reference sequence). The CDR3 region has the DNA TGCAGTGCTAGGGGGGGTATTGAAGGCTACACCTTC. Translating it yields CSARGGIEGYTF.

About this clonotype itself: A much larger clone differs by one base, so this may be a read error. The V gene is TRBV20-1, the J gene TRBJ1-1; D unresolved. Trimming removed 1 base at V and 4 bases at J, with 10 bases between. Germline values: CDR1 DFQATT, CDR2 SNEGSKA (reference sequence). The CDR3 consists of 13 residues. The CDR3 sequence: CSARGGRSTEAFF. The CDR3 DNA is TGCAGTGCTAGAGGAGGCAGGAGCACTGAAGCTTTCTTT.

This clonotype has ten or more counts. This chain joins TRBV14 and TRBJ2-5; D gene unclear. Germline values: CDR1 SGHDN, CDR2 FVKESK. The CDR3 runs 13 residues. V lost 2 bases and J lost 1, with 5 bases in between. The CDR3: CASSQRSQETQYF. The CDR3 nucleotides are TGTGCCAGCAGCCAAAGGTCCCAAGAGACCCAGTACTTC.

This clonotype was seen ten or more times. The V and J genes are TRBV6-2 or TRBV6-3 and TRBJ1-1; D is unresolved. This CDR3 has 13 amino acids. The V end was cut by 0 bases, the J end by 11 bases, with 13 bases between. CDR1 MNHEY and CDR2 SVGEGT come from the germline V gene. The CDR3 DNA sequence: TGTGCCAGCAGTTACTCGAGGTCGTTTATGGCTTTCTTT. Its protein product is CASSYSRSFMAFF.

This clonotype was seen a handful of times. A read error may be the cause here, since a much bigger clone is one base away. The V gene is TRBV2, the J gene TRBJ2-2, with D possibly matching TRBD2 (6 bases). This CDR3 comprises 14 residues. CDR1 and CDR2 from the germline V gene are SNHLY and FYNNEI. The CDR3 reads CATRRGGDTGEPFF. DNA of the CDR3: TGTGCCACCCGGAGGGGCGGTGACACCGGGGAGCCGTTTTTT.

CDR3 sequence: CASSSRTDGYTF. CDR3 bases: TGCGCCAGCAGCTCCCGGACGGATGGCTACACCTTC. V is TRBV5-1 and J is TRBJ1-2, with no clear D. Germline V gene data show CDR1 as SGHRS and CDR2 as YFSETQ. V gave up 3 bases and J gave up 6 bases, with 9 bases separating them. This CDR3 contains 12 residues.

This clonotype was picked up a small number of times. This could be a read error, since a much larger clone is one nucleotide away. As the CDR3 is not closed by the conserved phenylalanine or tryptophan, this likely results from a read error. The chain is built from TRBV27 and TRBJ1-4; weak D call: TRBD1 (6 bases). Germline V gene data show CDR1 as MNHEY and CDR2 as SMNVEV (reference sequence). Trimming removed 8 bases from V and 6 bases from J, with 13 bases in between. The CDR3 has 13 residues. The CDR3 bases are TGTGCCAGCGGGGGGCCAGGGTATGAAAAACTGTTTCTT. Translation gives CASGGPGYEKLFL.

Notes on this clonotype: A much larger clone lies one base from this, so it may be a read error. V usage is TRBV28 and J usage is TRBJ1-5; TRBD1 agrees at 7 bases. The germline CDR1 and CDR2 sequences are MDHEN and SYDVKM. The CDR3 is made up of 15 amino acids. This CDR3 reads CASRKTGNSNQPRHF. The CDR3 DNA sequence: TGTGCCAGCAGGAAGACAGGGAATAGCAATCAGCCCCGGCATTTT. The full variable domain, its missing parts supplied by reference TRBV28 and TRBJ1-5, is DVKVTQSSRYLVKRTGEKVFLECVQDMDHENMFWYRQDPGLGLRLIYFSYDVKMKEKGDIPEGYSVSREKKERFSLILESASTNQTSMYLCASRKTGNSNQPRHFGDGTRLSIL.

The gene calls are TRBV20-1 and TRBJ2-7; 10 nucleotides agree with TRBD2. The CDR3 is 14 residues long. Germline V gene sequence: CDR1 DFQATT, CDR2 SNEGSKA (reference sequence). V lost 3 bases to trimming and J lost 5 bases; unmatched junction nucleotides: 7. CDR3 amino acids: CSARRGTSVDEQYF. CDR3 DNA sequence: TGCAGTGCTAGGCGGGGGACTAGCGTAGACGAGCAGTACTTC.

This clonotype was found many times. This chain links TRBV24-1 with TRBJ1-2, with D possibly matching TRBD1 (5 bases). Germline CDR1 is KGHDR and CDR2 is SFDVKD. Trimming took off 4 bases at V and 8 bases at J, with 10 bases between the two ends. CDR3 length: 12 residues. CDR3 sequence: CATSDPRDGYTF. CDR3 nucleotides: TGTGCCACCAGTGACCCCAGGGACGGCTACACCTTC.

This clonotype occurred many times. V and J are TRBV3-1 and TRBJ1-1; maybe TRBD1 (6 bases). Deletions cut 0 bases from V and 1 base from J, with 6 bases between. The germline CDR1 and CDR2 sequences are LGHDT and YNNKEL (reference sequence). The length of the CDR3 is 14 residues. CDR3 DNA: TGTGCCAGCAGCCAAGAAGGGGGGAACACTGAAGCTTTCTTT. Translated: CASSQEGGNTEAFF. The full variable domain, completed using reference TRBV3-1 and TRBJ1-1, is DTAVSQTPKYLVTQMGNDKSIKCEQNLGHDTMYWYKQDSKKFLKIMFSYNNKELIINETVPNRFSPKSPDKAHLNLHINSLELGDSAVYFCASSQEGGNTEAFFGQGTRLTVV.

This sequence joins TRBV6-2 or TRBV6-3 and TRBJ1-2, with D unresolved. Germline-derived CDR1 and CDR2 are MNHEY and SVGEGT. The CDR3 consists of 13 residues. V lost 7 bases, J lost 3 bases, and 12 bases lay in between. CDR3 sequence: CASNGPDHYGYTF. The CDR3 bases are TGTGCCAGCAACGGACCGGACCACTATGGCTACACCTTC.

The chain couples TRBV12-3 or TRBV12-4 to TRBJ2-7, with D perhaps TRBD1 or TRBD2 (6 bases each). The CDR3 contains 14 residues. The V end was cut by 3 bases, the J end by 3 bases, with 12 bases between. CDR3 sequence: CASSLGGKVYEQYF. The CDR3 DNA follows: TGTGCCAGCAGTTTGGGGGGCAAAGTCTACGAGCAGTACTTC.

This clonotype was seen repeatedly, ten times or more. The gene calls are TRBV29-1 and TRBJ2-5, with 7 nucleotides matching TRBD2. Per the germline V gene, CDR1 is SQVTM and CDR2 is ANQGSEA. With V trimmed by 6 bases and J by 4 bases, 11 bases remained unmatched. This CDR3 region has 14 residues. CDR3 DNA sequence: TGCAGCGTCCGATGGGGGGGGGTGGCAGAGACCCAGTACTTC. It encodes CSVRWGGVAETQYF. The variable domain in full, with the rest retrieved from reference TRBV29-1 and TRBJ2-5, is SAVISQKPSRDICQRGTSLTIQCQVDSQVTMMFWYRQQPGQSLTLIATANQGSEATYESGFVIDKFPISRPNLTFSTLTVSNMSPEDSSIYLCSVRWGGVAETQYFGPGTRLLVL.